The present TCR beta chain was sequenced within a study of beta chain features in type 1 diabetes. The length of the CDR3 is 19 residues. Trimming removed 2 bases from V and 0 bases from J; junction bases left unmatched: 11. CDR1 is LGHNT, CDR2 FRNRAP, per germline. The entirety of the isolated RNA underwent reverse transcription, so expressed TCRB transcripts were sequenced. Sequencing was performed with immunoSEQ multiplex PCR; in TCRdb, only in-frame clones are kept and a portion is missing. This sample has approximately 15,000 clones, with about 55% found just once. This TCR was sampled from a woman aged 18-29 years in good health. The sequencing input was stem cell memory CD4+ T cells from blood. The chain recombines TRBV12-5 with TRBJ2-1; 9 nucleotides agree with TRBD2. The CDR3 coding sequence is TGTGCTAGTGGTTTGTTCATAGGAGGACTAGCGAGCTCCTACAATGAGCAGTTCTTC. Residues: CASGLFIGGLASSYNEQFF.